Sequencing of this T cell receptor (beta chain) was carried out in a study of blood T cells in healthy people across ages. Notes on the study in general: Age brought a roughly linear fall in TCR beta diversity measured per million T cells.

The CDR3 extends over 13 amino acids. CDR1 is MNHEY, CDR2 SVGAGI, per germline. V lost 8 bases to trimming and J lost 10 bases, with 15 bases between them. Healthy Caucasian individuals from Russia aged about 6 to 95 were enrolled as donors. There were at least 6 micrograms of total RNA extracted from every sample. This clonotype was counted between two and nine times. Its antigen is not known. Sample-barcoded 5' priming and a J-beta primer mix drove a second PCR of about 6 to 12 cycles. The yield of each sample was at least 2.5 million CDR3-containing paired-end reads. One entry per CDR3 protein results from TCRdb running MiXCR on the 5' RACE reads. The profile shows hundreds of thousands of distinct CDR3 sequences, approximately 39% of them singletons.

This chain joins TRBV6-5 and TRBJ1-6, with D unresolved. This TCR derives from a woman aged 55 to 70 in good health. The sequencing sample was made of blood. The CDR3, as DNA: TGTGCCAGCTCGGGCGGGGTATTATCACCCCTCCACTTT. Amino acid sequence: CASSGGVLSPLHF.